Listed below are T cell receptor beta chains from one sample, sequenced in a study of a mutant IDH1 vaccine in newly diagnosed glioma. TCRdb's table, derived via immunoSEQ multiplex PCR, lists solely in-frame clones and lacks some. The repertoire holds about 38,000 clones, with about 73% as singletons. The material sequenced was PBMCs, taken from a glioma patient treated with radiotherapy, temozolomide or both. Every receptor here comes from a man aged 35-49 years with glioma. Some clones in this sample may be carry-over from other donors' samples. The CDR3 runs from the conserved cysteine through the conserved F or W. A D gene is named only where the DNA matches it firmly. Size is stated for part of the rows, as once, few or many counts, or as a class when the clone is expanded.

clone size	J gene	CDR3 length	V gene	D gene	CDR3 DNA	CDR3 protein
-	TRBJ2-2	14	TRBV2	-	TGTGCCAGCAACCAGGGGATCGACACCGGGGAGCTGTTTTTT	CASNQGIDTGELFF
-	TRBJ2-7	10	TRBV4-3	-	TGCGCCAGAAGCTCTCCCGAGCAGTACTTC	CARSSPEQYF
-	TRBJ1-1	15	TRBV6-5	-	TGTGCCAGCACCCCTTTCCAGGTCACACACACTGAAGCTTTCTTT	CASTPFQVTHTEAFF
-	TRBJ2-7	12	TRBV29-1	TRBD1	TGCAGCGTCCCGGGACAGGGAAACGAGCAGTACTTC	CSVPGQGNEQYF
-	TRBJ1-1	15	TRBV2	TRBD1	TGTGCCAGCAGTGAGGTACAGGGGATGAACACTGAAGCTTTCTTT	CASSEVQGMNTEAFF
once	TRBJ2-3	11	TRBV6-1	-	TGTGCCAGCAAGCTCACAGATACGCAGTATTTT	CASKLTDTQYF
-	TRBJ1-3	17	TRBV13	TRBD1	TGTGCCAGCAGCATCGGACAGGGGGCTTTGGTTGGAAACACCATATATTTT	CASSIGQGALVGNTIYF
-	TRBJ1-2	12	TRBV11-2	-	TGTGCCAGCAGCAGGACGGCGTCCGGCTACACCTTC	CASSRTASGYTF
few	TRBJ2-1	15	TRBV7-3	-	TGTGCCAGCAGCTTACGAACGGGTAGCTACAATGAGCAGTTCTTC	CASSLRTGSYNEQFF
-	TRBJ2-7	13	TRBV11-2	TRBD1	TGTGCCAGCAGCTTGGAACAGGGGGACGAGCAGTACTTC	CASSLEQGDEQYF
-	TRBJ2-7	16	TRBV5-4	TRBD1	TGTGCCAGCAGCTTGCGTCCGGGACAGGGAATAGACGAGCAGTACTTC	CASSLRPGQGIDEQYF
-	TRBJ2-3	15	TRBV7-9	-	TGTGCCAGCAGCTTAGCGCACTTTCAAGGAGATACGCAGTATTTT	CASSLAHFQGDTQYF
-	TRBJ1-1	14	TRBV28	TRBD1	TGTGCCAGCAGCGAAGGGGGCAGGAACACTGAAGCTTTCTTT	CASSEGGRNTEAFF
-	TRBJ1-1	16	TRBV30	-	TGTGCCTGGAGGGGGGGCTCAAGAAGCGGGAACACTGAAGCTTTCTTT	CAWRGGSRSGNTEAFF
-	TRBJ1-1	13	TRBV7-3	-	TGTGCCAGCAGCTTAACAGGGAACACTGAAGCTTTCTTT	CASSLTGNTEAFF
-	TRBJ1-1	13	TRBV19	-	TGTGCCAGTAGTTTGTCGGGTTGGACTGAAGCTTTCTTT	CASSLSGWTEAFF
few	TRBJ1-1	15	TRBV5-1	-	TGCGCCAGCAGCTCAATGGGGGGGCAGGACACTGAAGCTTTCTTT	CASSSMGGQDTEAFF
-	TRBJ1-2	17	TRBV5-5	-	TGTGCCAGCAGCCTGGGGGTAGGCATCACGGGGAACTATGGCTACACCTTC	CASSLGVGITGNYGYTF
-	TRBJ1-6	14	TRBV10-1	TRBD1	TGCGCCAGCAGTCCCGGACAGGGGTTCGTACCCCTCCACTTT	CASSPGQGFVPLHF
-	TRBJ1-1	16	TRBV18	-	TGTGCCAGCTCACCCCTGACCACCCCTATGGGCACTGAAGCTTTCTTT	CASSPLTTPMGTEAFF
few	TRBJ2-3	16	TRBV2	-	TGTGCCAGCAGTGAGTTAAGGGGGGGGTTTACAGATACGCAGTATTTT	CASSELRGGFTDTQYF
-	TRBJ2-3	14	TRBV30	TRBD2	TGTGCCTGGGTGCGGGGGGGCCTGACAGATACGCAGTATTTT	CAWVRGGLTDTQYF
-	TRBJ1-4	13	TRBV30	-	TGTGCCTGGAGAAGGGAGTCGTATGAAAAACTGTTTTTT	CAWRRESYEKLFF
-	TRBJ2-5	14	TRBV5-1	TRBD2	TGCGCCAGCAGCTTTAGCGGGGCCCAAGAAACCCAGTACTTC	CASSFSGAQETQYF
-	TRBJ1-1	14	TRBV28	TRBD1	TGTGCCAGCAGGGCCGGGACAGTGAACACTGAAGCTTTCTTT	CASRAGTVNTEAFF
-	TRBJ1-1	14	TRBV10-3	TRBD1	TGTGCCATCAGAACGGGACAGGGCTACACTGAAGCTTTCTTT	CAIRTGQGYTEAFF
-	TRBJ1-2	15	TRBV7-3	TRBD1	TGTGCCAGCAGCTCGTCCCGGGACAGGGACGGAGGCTACACCTTC	CASSSSRDRDGGYTF
-	TRBJ1-2	14	TRBV7-2	-	TGTGCCAGCAGCTTAGGGCACACTAACTATGGCTACACCTTC	CASSLGHTNYGYTF